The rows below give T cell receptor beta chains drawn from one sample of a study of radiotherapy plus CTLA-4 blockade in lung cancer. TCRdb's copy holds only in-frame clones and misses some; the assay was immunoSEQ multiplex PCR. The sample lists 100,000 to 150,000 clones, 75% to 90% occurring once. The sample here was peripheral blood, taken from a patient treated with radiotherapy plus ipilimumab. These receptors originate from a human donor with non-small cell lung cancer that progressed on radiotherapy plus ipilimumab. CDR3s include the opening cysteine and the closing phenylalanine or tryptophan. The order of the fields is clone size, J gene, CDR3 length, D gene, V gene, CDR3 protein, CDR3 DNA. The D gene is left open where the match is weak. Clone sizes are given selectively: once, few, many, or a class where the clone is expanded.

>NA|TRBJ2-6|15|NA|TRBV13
CASSSKGLGANVLTF
TGTGCCAGCAGCTCGAAAGGGCTTGGGGCCAACGTCCTGACTTTC
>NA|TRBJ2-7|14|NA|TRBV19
CASSFQGNSYEQYF
TGTGCCAGTAGTTTCCAGGGGAACTCCTACGAGCAGTACTTC
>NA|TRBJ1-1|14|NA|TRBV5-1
CASSLAIGATEAFF
TGCGCCAGCAGCTTGGCTATAGGGGCCACTGAAGCTTTCTTT
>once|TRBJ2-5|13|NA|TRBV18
CASSPLPQETQYF
TGTGCCAGCTCACCCCTACCCCAAGAGACCCAGTACTTC
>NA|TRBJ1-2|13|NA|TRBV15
CATSTGVNYGYTF
TGTGCCACCAGCACCGGGGTTAACTATGGCTACACCTTC
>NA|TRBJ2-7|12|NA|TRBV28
CASSPQDGPLMF
TGTGCCAGCAGTCCTCAAGACGGCCCCCTGATGTTC
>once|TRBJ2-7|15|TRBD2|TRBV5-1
CASSRLAGGQYEQYF
TGCGCCAGCAGCCGACTAGCGGGAGGGCAGTACGAGCAGTACTTC
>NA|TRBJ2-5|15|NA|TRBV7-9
CASRPPPRVGETQYF
TGTGCCAGCAGACCACCCCCCAGAGTAGGAGAGACCCAGTACTTC
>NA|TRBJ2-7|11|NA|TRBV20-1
CSASFTGREYF
TGCAGTGCCAGCTTTACAGGGAGGGAGTACTTC
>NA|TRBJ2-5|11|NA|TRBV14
CASSHSGRQYF
TGTGCCAGCAGCCACAGCGGGCGTCAGTACTTC
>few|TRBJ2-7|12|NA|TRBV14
CASSLTRVEQYF
TGTGCCAGCAGCCTGACCCGGGTCGAGCAGTACTTC
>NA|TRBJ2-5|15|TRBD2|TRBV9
CASSVGLAGGETQYF
TGTGCCAGCAGCGTAGGACTAGCGGGAGGAGAGACCCAGTACTTC
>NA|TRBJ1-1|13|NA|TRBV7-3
CASSLGQNTEAFF
TGTGCCAGCAGCTTGGGACAGAACACTGAAGCTTTCTTT
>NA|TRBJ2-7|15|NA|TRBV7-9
CASSLATMKAYEQYF
TGTGCCAGCAGCTTAGCCACTATGAAGGCCTACGAGCAGTACTTC
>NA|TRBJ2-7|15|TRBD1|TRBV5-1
CASSLVGGGSYEQYF
TGCGCCAGCAGCTTGGTAGGGGGCGGAAGCTACGAGCAGTACTTC
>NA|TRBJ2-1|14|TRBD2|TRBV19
CASSSQTSGDEQFF
TGTGCCAGTAGTAGTCAAACTAGCGGCGATGAGCAGTTCTTC
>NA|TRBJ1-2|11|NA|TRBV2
CASSERDIYTF
TGTGCCAGCAGTGAAAGGGACATCTACACCTTC
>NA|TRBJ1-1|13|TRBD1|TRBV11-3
CASSLGQGTEAFF
TGTGCCAGCAGCTTAGGACAGGGGACTGAAGCTTTCTTT
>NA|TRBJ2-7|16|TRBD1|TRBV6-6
CASSQTPGTGFDEQYF
TGTGCCAGCAGTCAAACCCCCGGGACAGGGTTCGACGAGCAGTACTTC
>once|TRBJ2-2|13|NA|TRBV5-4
CASSLVGSGELFF
TGTGCCAGCAGCTTGGTAGGGAGCGGGGAGCTGTTTTTT
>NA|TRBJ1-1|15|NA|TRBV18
CASSPNYLGNTEAFF
TGTGCCAGCTCACCTAACTACTTGGGGAACACTGAAGCTTTCTTT
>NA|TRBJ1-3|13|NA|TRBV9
CASSLLQGNTIYF
TGTGCCAGCAGCCTCCTCCAGGGAAACACCATATATTTT
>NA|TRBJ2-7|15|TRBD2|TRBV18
CASSSETAGGYEQYF
TGTGCCAGCTCGTCCGAGACAGCGGGGGGCTACGAGCAGTACTTC
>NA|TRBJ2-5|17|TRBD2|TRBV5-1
CASSWGWASGFQETQYF
TGCGCCAGCAGCTGGGGGTGGGCTAGCGGGTTCCAAGAGACCCAGTACTTC
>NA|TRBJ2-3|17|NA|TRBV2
CASRSGGIPASTDTQYF
TGTGCCAGCAGATCCGGAGGGATCCCTGCTAGCACAGATACGCAGTATTTT
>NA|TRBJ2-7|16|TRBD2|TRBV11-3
CASSTRLAGLGYEQYF
TGTGCCAGCAGCACTAGACTAGCGGGCTTGGGGTACGAGCAGTACTTC
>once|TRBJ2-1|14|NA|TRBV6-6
CACLGVPDYNEQFF
TGTGCCTGCCTCGGGGTCCCAGACTACAATGAGCAGTTCTTC
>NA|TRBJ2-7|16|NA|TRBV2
CASTSEPGIQGSEQYF
TGTGCCAGCACCTCTGAACCGGGCATCCAGGGTAGTGAGCAGTACTTC
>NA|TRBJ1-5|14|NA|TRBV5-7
CASSRPGRGEPQHF
TGTGCCAGCAGCCGACCGGGAAGGGGGGAGCCCCAGCATTTT
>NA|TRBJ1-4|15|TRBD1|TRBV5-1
CASSLGDRGDEKLFF
TGCGCCAGCAGCTTGGGGGACAGGGGAGATGAAAAACTGTTTTTT
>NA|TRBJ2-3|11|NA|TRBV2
CASTGKDTQYF
TGTGCCAGCACGGGAAAAGATACGCAGTATTTT
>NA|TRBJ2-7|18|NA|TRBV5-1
CASSPGTQTTRSSYEQYF
TGCGCCAGCAGCCCCGGAACACAGACTACCAGGAGCTCCTACGAGCAGTACTTC
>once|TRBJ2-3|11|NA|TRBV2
CASRTADTQYF
TGTGCCAGCAGGACAGCAGATACGCAGTATTTT
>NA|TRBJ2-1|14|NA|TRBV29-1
CSVDLSSSYNEQFF
TGCAGCGTTGATTTGAGTAGCTCCTACAATGAGCAGTTCTTC
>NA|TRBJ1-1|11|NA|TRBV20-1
CSALVETEAFF
TGCAGTGCTCTGGTGGAGACTGAAGCTTTCTTT
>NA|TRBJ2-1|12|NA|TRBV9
CASSVGGDEQFF
TGTGCCAGCAGCGTAGGGGGCGATGAGCAGTTCTTC
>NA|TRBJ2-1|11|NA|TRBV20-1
CSASTNNEQFF
TGCAGTGCTAGTACCAACAATGAGCAGTTCTTC
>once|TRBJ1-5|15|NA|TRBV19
CASSGGSAGHQPQHF
TGTGCCAGTAGTGGCGGTTCAGCTGGGCATCAGCCCCAGCATTTT
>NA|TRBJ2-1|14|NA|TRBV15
CATSRERKYHEQFF
TGTGCCACCAGCAGAGAAAGAAAGTACCATGAGCAGTTCTTC
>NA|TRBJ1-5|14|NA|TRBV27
CASSPALVGQPQHF
TGTGCCAGCAGTCCAGCCCTGGTGGGACAGCCCCAGCATTTT
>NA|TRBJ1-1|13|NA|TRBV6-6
CASTPRGNTEAFF
TGTGCCAGCACCCCTCGAGGGAACACTGAAGCTTTCTTT
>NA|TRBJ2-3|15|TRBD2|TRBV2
CASLAGTRVTDTQYF
TGTGCCAGCTTAGCTGGGACTAGGGTAACAGATACGCAGTATTTT
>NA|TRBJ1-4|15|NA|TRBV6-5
CASSYLGASHEKLFF
TGTGCCAGCAGTTACCTGGGGGCTTCACATGAAAAACTGTTTTTT
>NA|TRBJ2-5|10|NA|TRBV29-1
CSVGGQAQYF
TGCAGCGTTGGAGGGCAGGCCCAGTACTTC
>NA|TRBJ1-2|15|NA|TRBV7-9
CASSLTPDLRDGYTF
TGTGCCAGCAGCTTAACTCCAGACCTACGCGATGGCTACACCTTC
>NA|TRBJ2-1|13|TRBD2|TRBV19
CASGLAGYNEQFF
TGTGCCAGCGGACTAGCGGGCTACAATGAGCAGTTCTTC
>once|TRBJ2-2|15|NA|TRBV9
CASSVVGTGTGELFF
TGTGCCAGCAGCGTAGTAGGGACGGGCACCGGGGAGCTGTTTTTT
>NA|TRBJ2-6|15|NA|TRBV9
CASSQYRAGANVLTF
TGTGCCAGCAGCCAGTACAGGGCTGGGGCCAACGTCCTGACTTTC
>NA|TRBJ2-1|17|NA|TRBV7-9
CASSLELAESSYNEQFF
TGTGCCAGCAGCTTAGAATTAGCGGAAAGCTCCTACAATGAGCAGTTCTTC
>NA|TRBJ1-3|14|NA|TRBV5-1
CASSLGGLGNTIYF
TGCGCCAGCAGCTTAGGGGGGCTCGGAAACACCATATATTTT
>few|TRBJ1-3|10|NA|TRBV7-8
CASVRNTIYF
TGTGCCAGTGTAAGAAACACCATATATTTT
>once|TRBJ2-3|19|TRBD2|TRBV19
CASSIKPGLAGGGTDTQYF
TGTGCCAGTAGTATAAAACCGGGACTAGCGGGAGGGGGCACAGATACGCAGTATTTT
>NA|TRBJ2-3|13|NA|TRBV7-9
CASSPGGGDTQYF
TGTGCCAGCAGCCCCGGCGGCGGGGATACGCAGTATTTT
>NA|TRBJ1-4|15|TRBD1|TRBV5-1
CASSPNRGVGEKLFF
TGCGCCAGCAGCCCTAACAGGGGAGTTGGCGAAAAACTGTTTTTT
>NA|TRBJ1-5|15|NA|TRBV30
CAWSPLGRGNQPQHF
TGTGCCTGGAGCCCCTTAGGGCGGGGCAATCAGCCCCAGCATTTT